This record looks at one T cell receptor (beta chain) sequence and its context. Its antigen is not known. The sample comes from a study of cytomegalovirus exposure and HLA in healthy donors. Broader study findings: In a later analysis, DRB1 alleles had the most associated TCRs; HLA-C alleles the fewest. Among TCR beta chains, those listed as cytomegalovirus-associated numbered under 200. In all likelihood, a cluster of highly shared sequence variants was a sequencing artifact.

The CDR3 contains 14 residues. After removal of 6 bases from V and 6 bases from J, the junction contained 4 bases not matched to a gene. Germline V gene data show CDR1 as SEHNR and CDR2 as FQNEAQ (reference sequence). PCR involved 60 Vbeta and 13 Jbeta primers. Per the original methods: The authors later counted about 80 million unique TCR beta chains, around 9.9 million of them shared. Sequenced by immunoSEQ multiplex PCR; TCRdb stores in-frame clones only, minus some. For V, J and clone size, that table is used; D and trimming come from the DNA. The sample has about 130,000 clones; around 80% are singletons.

The receptor was derived from a woman aged 40 to 49 in good health and CMV-seronegative. The source material was PBMCs. The chain couples TRBV7-9 to TRBJ2-7, with 14 bases identical to TRBD2. CDR3 sequence reads: CASSTGTSGSEQYF. CDR3 in DNA: TGTGCCAGCAGTACCGGGACTAGCGGGAGCGAGCAGTACTTC.